A single sample is the source of the 21 T cell receptor beta chains below, sequenced in a study of T cell responses to AZD1222 COVID-19 vaccine. Generated by immunoSEQ multiplex PCR, the TCRdb table keeps only in-frame clones and is missing some. This sample yields about 120,000 clones, of which approximately 85% are seen a single time; just under 9.5% belongs to the top ten. The sequencing here drew on peripheral blood, taken on day 0 of AZD1222 vaccination. The receptors stem from an adult in good health.

The rearrangement links TRBV20-1 to TRBJ2-7, with unresolved D. V shed 6 bases and J shed 7 bases, with 10 bases lying between them. The CDR3 extends over 10 amino acids. Germline lookup yields CDR1 DFQATT and CDR2 SNEGSKA (reference sequence). Written as DNA, the CDR3 is TGCAGTGCCCTCGATCGGGAGCAGTACTTC. As protein: CSALDREQYF.

Only one count was recorded for this clone. The J gene is TRBJ2-1, the V gene TRBV7-8; D ambiguous. The CDR3 has 16 residues. V dropped 5 bases and J dropped 3 bases, with 17 bases sitting between them. Germline CDR1 reads SGHVS; CDR2 reads FQNEAQ. For the CDR3, the DNA is TGTGCCAGCAGCCCCAAGGCACTAATCATCTACAATGAGCAGTTCTTC. This encodes CASSPKALIIYNEQFF.

This chain joins TRBV11-3 and TRBJ2-5; 8 bases align to TRBD1. CDR1 is SGHNT and CDR2 is YENEEA in the germline V gene. The CDR3 runs 18 residues. V shed 0 bases, J shed 5 bases, and the junction held 14 bases outside the gene matches. As DNA, the CDR3 is TGTGCCAGCAGCTTAGATGGCTCCGGACAGGGAAGCAGGGAGACCCAGTACTTC. This gives the protein CASSLDGSGQGSRETQYF.

This chain links TRBV2 with TRBJ2-2; the D gene is possibly TRBD2 (5 bases). Germline values: CDR1 SNHLY, CDR2 FYNNEI. V was clipped by 0 bases and J by 3 bases, with 5 bases between them. The CDR3 contains 14 residues. The CDR3 region is CASSEARDTGELFF. CDR3 bases: TGTGCCAGCAGTGAAGCGAGGGACACCGGGGAGCTGTTTTTT.

This clone was seen only once. The rearrangement links TRBV11-1 to TRBJ1-2; a possible D gene is TRBD1 (6 bases). V was shortened by 5 bases and J by 6 bases, with 13 bases between the two germline ends. CDR1 is SGHAT and CDR2 is FQDESV in the germline V gene (reference sequence). The length of the CDR3 is 13 residues. The DNA for the CDR3 is TGTGCCAGCAGCAAGACAGGTCCGGATGGCTACACCTTC. Residues: CASSKTGPDGYTF.

The gene calls are TRBV27 and TRBJ2-7, with TRBD1 as a possible D gene (6 bases). Germline values: CDR1 MNHEY, CDR2 SMNVEV (reference sequence). Trimming shortened V by 0 bases and J by 1 base, and 10 bases separated the two germline ends. The CDR3 runs to 15 residues. The CDR3 DNA reads as TGTGCCAGCAGTTTATCGGACAGAAATTCCTACGAGCAGTACTTC. It codes for CASSLSDRNSYEQYF.

This clone has a single count. This chain joins TRBV30 and TRBJ2-7; possible D gene TRBD2, 6 bases. The CDR3 runs to 14 residues. Between the trimmed V and J ends, which lost 0 bases and 3 bases, there was a span of 12 bases. Per germline, CDR1 GTSNPN and CDR2 SVGIG (reference sequence). For the CDR3, the DNA is TGTGCCTGGAGTGTGGAGGGTTCGGGCTACGAGCAGTACTTC. Translated: CAWSVEGSGYEQYF.

This chain joins TRBV30 and TRBJ2-2; either TRBD1 or TRBD2 may supply D (5 bases each). Germline values: CDR1 GTSNPN, CDR2 SVGIG (reference sequence). The CDR3 spans 13 residues. V shed 1 base and J shed 6 bases, with 9 bases lying between them. CDR3 loop: CAWSEVGAGELFF. The DNA for the CDR3 is TGTGCCTGGAGTGAAGTGGGGGCCGGGGAGCTGTTTTTT.

The chain couples TRBV23-1 to TRBJ2-1; D gene ambiguous. TRBV23-1 is flagged as an ORF with uncertain function. The CDR3 covers 12 residues. V lost 0 bases to trimming and J lost 8 bases, with 5 bases between them. The CDR3 here is CASSQSSDEQFF. The CDR3 DNA sequence: TGCGCCAGCAGTCAATCGTCGGATGAGCAGTTCTTC.

CDR3: CASGLPSGTNTGELFF. The CDR3 DNA sequence: TGTGCTAGTGGTTTGCCTAGCGGGACTAACACCGGGGAGCTGTTTTTT. This chain connects TRBV12-5 to TRBJ2-2; 9 bases align to TRBD2. The CDR3 loop spans 16 amino acids. V was pared by 2 bases and J by 2 bases, with 3 bases of the junction left unmatched. Germline V CDR1 and CDR2: LGHNT, FRNRAP.

The chain couples TRBV7-9 to TRBJ1-2; the D is unclear. The V end lost 5 bases, the J end lost 11 bases, and 21 bases lay between the germline ends. The CDR3 runs to 14 residues. CDR1 and CDR2 from the germline V gene are SEHNR and FQNEAQ (reference sequence). CDR3 residues: CASSPSLGSLGYTF. Here the CDR3 DNA reads TGTGCCAGCAGCCCCTCCCTCGGGTCCCTAGGGTACACCTTC.

The V call is TRBV4-2, the J call TRBJ2-5, with TRBD2 as a possible D gene (5 bases). Trimming took 4 bases from V and 1 from J, leaving 16 bases between them. Germline V gene data show CDR1 as LGHNA and CDR2 as YNFKEQ. CDR3 size: 16 residues. The CDR3 spells CASSPFVDAGQETQYF. The DNA for the CDR3 is TGTGCCAGCAGCCCTTTTGTCGACGCGGGCCAAGAGACCCAGTACTTC.

This clone has only one observation. The chain employs TRBV19 and TRBJ1-5; D unclear. The CDR3 runs to 14 residues. Germline V gene data show CDR1 as LNHDA and CDR2 as SQIVND (reference sequence). The V end was cut by 6 bases, the J end by 6 bases, with 15 bases between. The CDR3 DNA reads as TGTGCCAGTAGGGTGGGTAACGGGATTCAGCCCCAGCATTTT. It encodes CASRVGNGIQPQHF.

The J gene is TRBJ1-2, the V gene TRBV15, with D possibly matching TRBD1 (5 bases). CDR1 and CDR2 (germline): LNHNV, YYDKDF (reference sequence). CDR3 length: 16 residues. Trimming removed 0 bases at V and 8 bases at J, with 19 bases between. As DNA, the CDR3 is TGTGCCACCAGCAGAGATGCCGGGGCCCTTGAGAGGGGCTACACCTTC. It codes for CATSRDAGALERGYTF.

CDR3 in amino acids: CASSTGTGSTDTQYF. As DNA, the CDR3 is TGTGCCAGCAGCACCGGGACAGGATCAACAGATACGCAGTATTTT. The V and J genes are TRBV5-4 and TRBJ2-3, with 8 positions matching TRBD1. Germline V lookup: CDR1 SGHNT, CDR2 YYREEE (reference sequence). This CDR3 is 15 amino acids long. J gave up 3 bases and V 4 bases, and 7 bases lay outside the gene matches.

The chain carries TRBV19 and TRBJ1-2, with D possibly TRBD1 on 6 matching bases. V dropped 4 bases and J dropped 5 bases, with 17 bases sitting between them. Germline lookup yields CDR1 LNHDA and CDR2 SQIVND (reference sequence). This CDR3 is 15 amino acids long. CDR3 sequence: CASSTDRPNLYGYTF. Here the CDR3 DNA reads TGTGCCAGTAGTACAGACAGGCCCAACCTATATGGCTACACCTTC. Based on the CDR3 plus reference TRBV19 and TRBJ1-2, the full variable domain is DGGITQSPKYLFRKEGQNVTLSCEQNLNHDAMYWYRQDPGQGLRLIYYSQIVNDFQKGDIAEGYSVSREKKESFPLTVTSAQKNPTAFYLCASSTDRPNLYGYTFGSGTRLTVV.

This chain links TRBV7-2 with TRBJ2-3, with 7 bases that match TRBD2. Germline V gene data show CDR1 as SGHTA and CDR2 as FQGNSA. J lost 4 bases, V lost 1 base, and 5 bases had no gene match. This CDR3 has 15 amino acids. CDR3 DNA sequence: TGTGCCAGCAGCTTAGTCGGCGGGAGCGCAGATACGCAGTATTTT. The encoded protein is CASSLVGGSADTQYF.

V gene TRBV13 combines with J gene TRBJ2-5, with 8 bases matching TRBD1. The CDR3 loop spans 14 amino acids. Per germline, CDR1 PRHDT and CDR2 FYEKMQ (reference sequence). Trimming at V came to 3 bases and at J to 5 bases, leaving 5 bases not matched to a gene. The CDR3 DNA reads TGTGCCAGCAGCTTTAACAGGGGGGATGAGACCCAGTACTTC. Protein: CASSFNRGDETQYF.

This rearrangement joins TRBV3-1 (or the pseudogene TRBV3-2) to TRBJ1-3; 7 bases agree with TRBD1. This CDR3 comprises 17 residues. The V gene's germline CDR1 is LGHDT and CDR2 YNNKEL (reference sequence). The V segment lost 1 base and the J segment 2 bases; nucleotides outside the gene matches: 8. Here the CDR3 DNA reads TGTGCCAGCAGCCAAGGATTTGGCAGGGGGACTGGAAACACCATATATTTT. Protein: CASSQGFGRGTGNTIYF.

A few counts support this clone. J is TRBJ1-2 and V is TRBV28, with D possibly TRBD1 on 5 matching bases. This CDR3 spans 15 amino acids. V was cut by 4 bases and J by 3 bases, with 15 bases left in between. The germline CDR1 and CDR2 sequences are MDHEN and SYDVKM. This chain's CDR3 is CASSSQGAIYYGYTF. The CDR3 bases are TGTGCCAGCAGTTCGCAAGGGGCGATTTACTATGGCTACACCTTC.

This chain joins TRBV6-1 and TRBJ2-7; 7 positions match TRBD1. This CDR3 contains 13 residues. The germline V gene encodes CDR1 MNHNS and CDR2 SASEGT. The J segment lost 1 base and the V segment lost 4 bases, leaving 1 base of the junction unmatched. The CDR3 DNA reads as TGTGCCAGCAGTGTGACAGGGTCCTACGAGCAGTACTTC. This sequence encodes CASSVTGSYEQYF.